These T cell receptor beta chains were read from a single sample in a study of shared clonotypes between healthy human individuals. Clones were sequenced by immunoSEQ multiplex PCR, and TCRdb holds only the in-frame ones, with some missing. The table shows 2 million to 2.5 million clones, with approximately 95% occurring only once. The specimen sequenced was naive CD4+ T cells sorted from blood. The source of these receptors is a man between 18 and 35 years old in good health. Both conserved end residues are part of each CDR3. D genes are given only for firm matches. The size entry is marked missing in some rows and otherwise reads once, few, many or a size class.

j_call: TRBJ2-3; clone_size: .; d_call: .; cdr3_length: 14; v_call: TRBV6-1; cdr3_nt: TGTGCCAGCAGTGTCGGAGGTGGGGCAGATACGCAGTATTTT; cdr3_aa: CASSVGGGADTQYF
j_call: TRBJ1-6; clone_size: few; d_call: TRBD1; cdr3_length: 13; v_call: TRBV5-6; cdr3_nt: TGTGCCAGCAGCCCGAGGGGGCATTCACCCCTCCACTTT; cdr3_aa: CASSPRGHSPLHF
j_call: TRBJ2-7; clone_size: .; d_call: .; cdr3_length: 15; v_call: TRBV7-2; cdr3_nt: TGTGCCAGCAGCCAGGTTACATACACGATCTACGAGCAGTACTTC; cdr3_aa: CASSQVTYTIYEQYF
j_call: TRBJ2-3; clone_size: .; d_call: .; cdr3_length: 11; v_call: TRBV20-1; cdr3_nt: TGCAGCACGAGGAATGGGGATACGCAGTATTTT; cdr3_aa: CSTRNGDTQYF
j_call: TRBJ2-5; clone_size: once; d_call: .; cdr3_length: 14; v_call: TRBV18; cdr3_nt: TGTGCCAGCTCACGAGGGACCTCCCAAGAGACCCAGTACTTC; cdr3_aa: CASSRGTSQETQYF
j_call: TRBJ2-5; clone_size: .; d_call: .; cdr3_length: 13; v_call: TRBV6-5; cdr3_nt: TGTGCCAGCAGTTACTCAGGAGAACAGACCCAGTACTTC; cdr3_aa: CASSYSGEQTQYF
j_call: TRBJ1-2; clone_size: once; d_call: TRBD1; cdr3_length: 11; v_call: TRBV6-1; cdr3_nt: TGTGCCAGCAACCCAGGGGGTGGCTACACCTTC; cdr3_aa: CASNPGGGYTF
j_call: TRBJ2-5; clone_size: .; d_call: .; cdr3_length: 15; v_call: TRBV27; cdr3_nt: TGTGCCAGCAGTTTCCGAAACCTCAGGGGAGAGACCCAGTACTTC; cdr3_aa: CASSFRNLRGETQYF
j_call: TRBJ1-1; clone_size: .; d_call: TRBD1; cdr3_length: 12; v_call: TRBV9; cdr3_nt: TGTGCCAGCGGGGACAGTGGGACTGAAGCTTTCTTT; cdr3_aa: CASGDSGTEAFF
j_call: TRBJ1-3; clone_size: .; d_call: TRBD1; cdr3_length: 14; v_call: TRBV30; cdr3_nt: TGTGCCTGGAGCCCCGGGACAGCTGGAAACACCATATATTTT; cdr3_aa: CAWSPGTAGNTIYF
j_call: TRBJ2-2; clone_size: once; d_call: .; cdr3_length: 15; v_call: TRBV6-6; cdr3_nt: TGTGCCAGCAGTTACCTGGACTCTGGAAGGGGGGAGCTGTTTTTT; cdr3_aa: CASSYLDSGRGELFF
j_call: TRBJ2-2; clone_size: .; d_call: .; cdr3_length: 15; v_call: TRBV11-1; cdr3_nt: TGTGCCAGCAGCCTAAAGAATTCGAACACCGGGGAGCTGTTTTTT; cdr3_aa: CASSLKNSNTGELFF
j_call: TRBJ2-7; clone_size: once; d_call: TRBD1; cdr3_length: 16; v_call: TRBV4-1; cdr3_nt: TGCGCCAGCAGCCAAGACCGCCGCGACAGGGGCTACGAGCAGTACTTC; cdr3_aa: CASSQDRRDRGYEQYF
j_call: TRBJ2-7; clone_size: once; d_call: TRBD1; cdr3_length: 13; v_call: TRBV28; cdr3_nt: TGTGCCAGCAGTAAGGGACAGCCCTACGAGCAGTACTTC; cdr3_aa: CASSKGQPYEQYF
j_call: TRBJ1-1; clone_size: .; d_call: .; cdr3_length: 9; v_call: TRBV29-1; cdr3_nt: TGCAGCGTGACAGGTGAAGCTTTCTTT; cdr3_aa: CSVTGEAFF
j_call: TRBJ2-7; clone_size: .; d_call: .; cdr3_length: 15; v_call: TRBV5-5; cdr3_nt: TGTGCCAGCAGCGGGGGTCCGGACATCTCCTACGAGCAGTACTTC; cdr3_aa: CASSGGPDISYEQYF
j_call: TRBJ2-3; clone_size: .; d_call: .; cdr3_length: 14; v_call: TRBV2; cdr3_nt: TGTGCCAGCAGTGAGTTAAGAAACCCAGATACGCAGTATTTT; cdr3_aa: CASSELRNPDTQYF
j_call: TRBJ2-7; clone_size: .; d_call: .; cdr3_length: 11; v_call: TRBV20-1; cdr3_nt: TGCAGTGCTAGTGGTGGAGCCGAGCAGTACTTC; cdr3_aa: CSASGGAEQYF
j_call: TRBJ2-3; clone_size: once; d_call: TRBD2; cdr3_length: 16; v_call: TRBV11-2; cdr3_nt: TGTGCCAGCAGGCCTATAGCGGGGGGCCGCACAGATACGCAGTATTTT; cdr3_aa: CASRPIAGGRTDTQYF
j_call: TRBJ1-6; clone_size: .; d_call: .; cdr3_length: 15; v_call: TRBV5-4; cdr3_nt: TGTGCCAGCAGCTTGGTTGGGGCTTGGAATTCACCCCTCCACTTT; cdr3_aa: CASSLVGAWNSPLHF
j_call: TRBJ1-2; clone_size: .; d_call: TRBD1; cdr3_length: 15; v_call: TRBV2; cdr3_nt: TGTGCCAGCAGTGAAGTCTCCGGGACAGGGTATGGCTACACCTTC; cdr3_aa: CASSEVSGTGYGYTF
j_call: TRBJ1-5; clone_size: .; d_call: TRBD1; cdr3_length: 10; v_call: TRBV15; cdr3_nt: TGTGCCACCAGCAGAGGAGGGGGCCCTTTT; cdr3_aa: CATSRGGGPF
j_call: TRBJ1-1; clone_size: .; d_call: .; cdr3_length: 16; v_call: TRBV9; cdr3_nt: TGTGCCAGCAGCGTAAGGGACTCTCAGGTCAGCACTGAAGCTTTCTTT; cdr3_aa: CASSVRDSQVSTEAFF
j_call: TRBJ2-1; clone_size: .; d_call: .; cdr3_length: 13; v_call: TRBV29-1; cdr3_nt: TGCAGCGTTGGAAACCCGGACGGGAATGAGCAGTTCTTC; cdr3_aa: CSVGNPDGNEQFF
j_call: TRBJ2-3; clone_size: .; d_call: TRBD2; cdr3_length: 13; v_call: TRBV5-1; cdr3_nt: TGCGCCACCGCCCAGCGGGAGAGAGATACGCAGTATTTT; cdr3_aa: CATAQRERDTQYF
j_call: TRBJ2-7; clone_size: .; d_call: .; cdr3_length: 12; v_call: TRBV6-6; cdr3_nt: TGTGCCAGTCGGGACCACTCCTACGAGCAGTACTTC; cdr3_aa: CASRDHSYEQYF
j_call: TRBJ2-3; clone_size: .; d_call: .; cdr3_length: 15; v_call: TRBV5-1; cdr3_nt: TGCGCCAGCAGCTTGGCCGGGTCGGGATTGGATACGCAGTATTTT; cdr3_aa: CASSLAGSGLDTQYF
j_call: TRBJ1-6; clone_size: .; d_call: TRBD1; cdr3_length: 14; v_call: TRBV6-5; cdr3_nt: TGTGCCAGCAGTTACGGGCCAGGGGGTTCACCCCTCCACTTT; cdr3_aa: CASSYGPGGSPLHF
j_call: TRBJ1-2; clone_size: .; d_call: .; cdr3_length: 14; v_call: TRBV7-9; cdr3_nt: TGTGCCAGCAGCTTAGTACCACAGGGAAGGGACTACACCTTC; cdr3_aa: CASSLVPQGRDYTF
j_call: TRBJ1-1; clone_size: .; d_call: .; cdr3_length: 14; v_call: TRBV28; cdr3_nt: TGTGCCAGCAGAATTGGGGCCAGGGTAACTGAAGCTTTCTTT; cdr3_aa: CASRIGARVTEAFF
j_call: TRBJ2-1; clone_size: .; d_call: .; cdr3_length: 14; v_call: TRBV30; cdr3_nt: TGTGCCTGTCCTCTGAGGGGGGGCATCGATGAGCAGTTCTTC; cdr3_aa: CACPLRGGIDEQFF
j_call: TRBJ2-3; clone_size: .; d_call: TRBD2; cdr3_length: 16; v_call: TRBV10-1; cdr3_nt: TGCGCCAGCAGTGAGCAGACTAGCGGGGGGCGTGATACGCAGTATTTT; cdr3_aa: CASSEQTSGGRDTQYF
j_call: TRBJ2-1; clone_size: .; d_call: TRBD2; cdr3_length: 15; v_call: TRBV5-6; cdr3_nt: TGTGCCAGCAGCCGCCTAGGGACTAAGAGGAGTGAGCAGTTCTTC; cdr3_aa: CASSRLGTKRSEQFF
j_call: TRBJ2-5; clone_size: .; d_call: TRBD1; cdr3_length: 14; v_call: TRBV5-1; cdr3_nt: TGCGCCAGCAGCTGGGGGACAGTCCCGGAGACCCAGTACTTC; cdr3_aa: CASSWGTVPETQYF
j_call: TRBJ1-6; clone_size: .; d_call: .; cdr3_length: 15; v_call: TRBV11-2; cdr3_nt: TGTGCCAGCTCCACCTTTTCTCAGTCCAATTCACCCCTCCACTTT; cdr3_aa: CASSTFSQSNSPLHF
j_call: TRBJ2-7; clone_size: .; d_call: .; cdr3_length: 15; v_call: TRBV4-1; cdr3_nt: TGCGCCAGCAGCCAAGACGAGTTTAACGCCTACGAGCAGTACTTC; cdr3_aa: CASSQDEFNAYEQYF
j_call: TRBJ2-7; clone_size: once; d_call: .; cdr3_length: 13; v_call: TRBV19; cdr3_nt: TGTGCCAGTAGTCCAGGAGTGGACTACGAGCAGTACTTC; cdr3_aa: CASSPGVDYEQYF
j_call: TRBJ1-4; clone_size: .; d_call: .; cdr3_length: 14; v_call: TRBV7-2; cdr3_nt: TGTGCCAGCAGCCAACGGGGGGTATTGGAAAAACTGTTTTTT; cdr3_aa: CASSQRGVLEKLFF
j_call: TRBJ2-1; clone_size: .; d_call: TRBD2; cdr3_length: 14; v_call: TRBV6-6; cdr3_nt: TGTGCCAGCAGTCAGGGACTAGCTTACAATGAGCAGTTCTTC; cdr3_aa: CASSQGLAYNEQFF
j_call: TRBJ2-1; clone_size: .; d_call: .; cdr3_length: 13; v_call: TRBV11-3; cdr3_nt: TGTGCCAGCAGCCCGGGACTTTACAATGAGCAGTTCTTC; cdr3_aa: CASSPGLYNEQFF
j_call: TRBJ1-1; clone_size: .; d_call: .; cdr3_length: 11; v_call: TRBV29-1; cdr3_nt: TGCAGCGTCAGGGTTTACACTGAAGCTTTCTTT; cdr3_aa: CSVRVYTEAFF
j_call: TRBJ1-4; clone_size: .; d_call: .; cdr3_length: 15; v_call: TRBV2; cdr3_nt: TGTGCCAGCACGGAGGCGGGCACGACTAATGAAAAACTGTTTTTT; cdr3_aa: CASTEAGTTNEKLFF
j_call: TRBJ1-5; clone_size: .; d_call: .; cdr3_length: 15; v_call: TRBV19; cdr3_nt: TGTGCCAGTAGTATGGGATGGGTGGGCAATCAGCCCCAGCATTTT; cdr3_aa: CASSMGWVGNQPQHF
j_call: TRBJ2-2; clone_size: .; d_call: TRBD1; cdr3_length: 16; v_call: TRBV7-9; cdr3_nt: TGTGCCAGCAGCCCTCGGACAGGAACGAACACCGGGGAGCTGTTTTTT; cdr3_aa: CASSPRTGTNTGELFF
j_call: TRBJ2-2; clone_size: .; d_call: TRBD2; cdr3_length: 16; v_call: TRBV6-6; cdr3_nt: TGTGCCAGCAGAGAACGACTAGCGGGAGGAGGCGGGGAGCTGTTTTTT; cdr3_aa: CASRERLAGGGGELFF